This is a list of T cell receptor beta chains from one sample in a study of long-term antiretroviral therapy in people with HIV. The data were produced by immunoSEQ multiplex PCR, yet TCRdb's version contains in-frame clones alone and is incomplete. The sample consists of about 40,000 clones, 80% to 90% of them appearing once. The material was unsorted PBMCs, obtained 1.2 years after starting antiretroviral therapy. The receptor source for this set is a woman between 45 and 60 years old with HIV. The CDR3 runs from the conserved cysteine through the conserved F or W. Fields, in order: D gene, CDR3 length, clone size, V gene, J gene, CDR3 DNA, CDR3 protein. D genes are given only for firm matches. Clone size is not always given. Where it is, it says once, few, many or a class for expanded clones.

>NA|15|NA|TRBV13|TRBJ1-1
TGTGCCAGCAGCTTAGGCCCCGGGATGAACACTGAAGCTTTCTTT
CASSLGPGMNTEAFF
>NA|13|few|TRBV29-1|TRBJ1-5
TGCAGCGTGTTGAGTGATAGCAATCAGCCCCAGCATTTT
CSVLSDSNQPQHF
>NA|16|NA|TRBV27|TRBJ2-7
TGTGCCAGCAGTCCGATATACAGGTTACTCTCCTACGAGCAGTACTTC
CASSPIYRLLSYEQYF
>TRBD1|14|NA|TRBV5-6|TRBJ2-5
TGTGCCAGCAGCTATGGGACAGACCAAGAGACCCAGTACTTC
CASSYGTDQETQYF
>NA|11|NA|TRBV6-1|TRBJ2-7
TGTGCCAGCAGTAAATCCTACGAGCAGTACTTC
CASSKSYEQYF
>TRBD2|17|NA|TRBV4-2|TRBJ2-3
TGTGCCAGCAGCCAAGCAAGAGCGGGGGGGGCGCAAAATACGCAGTATTTT
CASSQARAGGAQNTQYF
>TRBD1|13|NA|TRBV2|TRBJ2-3
TGTGCCAGCATGAGGGACAGATCAGATACGCAGTATTTT
CASMRDRSDTQYF
>NA|14|NA|TRBV19|TRBJ1-2
TGTGCCAGTAGCCCCCCCCAGGGAGGATATGGCTACACCTTC
CASSPPQGGYGYTF
>NA|18|NA|TRBV21-1|TRBJ2-7
TGTGCCAGCAGCAAGGAAGGGAAGAGGTGGGGGGCAAGGTACGAGCAGTACTTC
CASSKEGKRWGARYEQYF
>TRBD1|13|NA|TRBV19|TRBJ2-4
TGTGCCAGTAGTAAGACAGGGTCGGACATTCAGTACTTC
CASSKTGSDIQYF